This TCR beta chain is drawn from a study of T cell repertoires in cytomegalovirus infection. Background on the study: Public TCR beta signatures were indicative of both CMV infection and a matching HLA type.

TCRdb reprocessed the reads via MiXCR and lists one record per CDR3 protein. This sample has about 110,000 distinct CDR3 sequences, with about 9.4% found just once. In this sample, this clonotype turned up many times. Its antigen is still unknown. Germline V lookup: CDR1 SEHNR, CDR2 FQNEAQ (reference sequence). This CDR3 comprises 17 residues. Germline trimming cut 5 bases from V and 2 bases from J; bases unmatched to any gene: 8. The source of this sequence is a human donor in good health (CMV status not recorded). Some clones in this sample may be carry-over from other donors' samples. Material: PBMCs, sequenced either directly or after in vitro stimulation (not recorded which). The chain is built from TRBV7-9 and TRBJ2-7; 14 bases are shared with TRBD2. The CDR3 reads CASSPGLAGVYAYEQYF. CDR3 coding DNA: TGTGCCAGCAGCCCGGGACTAGCGGGAGTCTACGCCTACGAGCAGTACTTC.